This TCR beta chain was observed in a study of OX40 agonist ivuxolimab in advanced cancers. Findings of the study overall: The study observed clonal expansion of CD4+ and CD8+ blood T cells by week 6 at 0.1 to 3.0 mg/kg. Individuals who were partial responders at 0.1-3.0 mg/kg had clonal expansion that ranked among the lowest.

CDR3 length: 13 residues. Germline V lookup: CDR1 LGHNA, CDR2 YNFKEQ. The V end was cut by 1 base, the J end by 7 bases, with 10 bases between. Produced via immunoSEQ multiplex PCR; TCRdb's table is partial and in-frame only. This sample carries about 34,000 clones, 70% to 80% of them seen once, and the ten largest clones take 9.5% to 13%. Regarding this clone: No antigen is known for it.

The sample in question was CD4+ or CD8+ T cells sorted from blood, obtained in a trial of the OX40 agonist ivuxolimab. The source is an adult with an advanced solid tumor such as melanoma, head and neck, liver or kidney cancer. The rearrangement joins TRBV4-2 to TRBJ1-1; D possibly corresponds to TRBD1 (5 bases). The CDR3 region has the DNA TGTGCCAGCAGCCAAGGGGGGGGATTTGAAGCTTTCTTT. Protein sequence: CASSQGGGFEAFF.